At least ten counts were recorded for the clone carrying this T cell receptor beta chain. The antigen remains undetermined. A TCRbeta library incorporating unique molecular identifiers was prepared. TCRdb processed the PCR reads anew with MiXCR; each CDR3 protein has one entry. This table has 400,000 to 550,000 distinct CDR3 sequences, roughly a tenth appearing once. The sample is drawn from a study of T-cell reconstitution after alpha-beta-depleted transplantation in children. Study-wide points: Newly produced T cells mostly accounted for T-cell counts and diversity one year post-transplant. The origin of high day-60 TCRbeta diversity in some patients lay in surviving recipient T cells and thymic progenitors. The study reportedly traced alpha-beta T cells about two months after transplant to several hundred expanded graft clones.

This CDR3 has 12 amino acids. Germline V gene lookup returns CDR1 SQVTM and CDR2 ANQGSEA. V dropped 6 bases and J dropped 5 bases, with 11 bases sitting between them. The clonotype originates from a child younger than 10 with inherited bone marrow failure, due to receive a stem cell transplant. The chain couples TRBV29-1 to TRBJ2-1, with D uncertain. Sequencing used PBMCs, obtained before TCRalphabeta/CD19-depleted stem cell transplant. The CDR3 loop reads CSVLGSNNEQFF. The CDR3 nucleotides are TGCAGCGTCCTCGGGTCCAACAATGAGCAGTTCTTC.